The 25 T cell receptor beta chains reported below all come from one sample, sequenced in a study of technical replicates of blood from a few donors. Profiling relied on immunoSEQ multiplex PCR, and the TCRdb table lists in-frame clones only, not all of them. The table records over 30,000 clones, around 94% of them present only once. Source material: PBMCs. The origin of the receptors is a human donor in good health. Some clones in this sample may be carry-over from other donors' samples.

This chain joins TRBV6-5 and TRBJ2-7; D not resolved. The CDR3 is 13 residues long. Germline CDR1 reads MNHEY; CDR2 reads SVGAGI. Trimming left V 3 bases short and J 3 bases short, with 9 bases between. Written as DNA, the CDR3 is TGTGCCAGCAGTTATAACAGTCGCTACGAGCAGTACTTC. This sequence encodes CASSYNSRYEQYF.

The rearrangement links TRBV5-6 to TRBJ2-3; TRBD2 matches 11 bases. The CDR3 contains 16 residues. Germline V lookup: CDR1 SGHDT, CDR2 YYEEEE. V lost 4 bases, J lost 7 bases, and 11 bases stayed unmatched. The CDR3 sequence: CASSLGSSGGIYTQYF. For the CDR3, the DNA is TGTGCCAGCAGCCTCGGATCTAGCGGGGGGATATATACGCAGTATTTT.

The chain carries TRBV7-9 and TRBJ1-6; the D gene is possibly TRBD1 (5 bases). CDR3 length: 15 residues. Germline V gene data show CDR1 as SEHNR and CDR2 as FQNEAQ (reference sequence). Trimming removed 4 bases from V and 10 bases from J, with 17 bases in between. CDR3 DNA sequence: TGTGCCAGCAGCTCTGGACAACTCGATACCTCACCCCTCCACTTT. Amino acids: CASSSGQLDTSPLHF.

This chain connects TRBV7-2 to TRBJ2-2; the match to TRBD1 covers 8 bases. The CDR3 is made up of 16 amino acids. Looked up from germline, CDR1 is SGHTA and CDR2 is FQGNSA. The J segment lost 6 bases and the V segment lost 1 base, leaving 7 bases of the junction unmatched. The CDR3 nucleotides read TGTGCCAGCAGCTTAGGGAGCAGGGGGCTCTCCGGGGAGCTGTTTTTT. Translating gives CASSLGSRGLSGELFF.

This chain joins TRBV29-1 and TRBJ2-5; 8 nucleotides agree with TRBD2. The CDR3 is made up of 12 amino acids. Germline loops: CDR1 SQVTM, CDR2 ANQGSEA. With V trimmed by 5 bases and J by 5 bases, 4 bases remained unmatched. The CDR3 bases are TGCAGCGTTTCAAGCGGGGGCGAGACCCAGTACTTC. Translating gives CSVSSGGETQYF.

This clone showed up just once. The V and J genes are TRBV4-1 and TRBJ1-5; TRBD1 matches at 7 bases. Germline CDR1 and CDR2: MGHRA and YSYEKL. The CDR3 covers 18 residues. J was trimmed by 5 bases and V by 0 bases; bases with no gene match: 13. CDR3 nucleotide sequence: TGCGCCAGCAGCCAAGAGGGTAGGGGGCGCGCGGTTTATCAGCCCCAGCATTTT. This sequence encodes CASSQEGRGRAVYQPQHF.

The sample holds one count of this clone. This rearrangement joins TRBV7-3 to TRBJ2-2; 9 positions match TRBD2. Germline V gene lookup returns CDR1 SGHTA and CDR2 FQGTGA. Losses at the gene ends were 6 bases for V and 5 bases for J; bases not matched to a gene: 7. This CDR3 is built from 15 residues. CDR3 nucleotides: TGTGCCAGCAGGAGGGCGGGAGGGCCAACCGGGGAGCTGTTTTTT. Encoded protein: CASRRAGGPTGELFF.

The chain links TRBV5-1 to TRBJ1-1; D not resolved. With 0 bases removed from V and 1 base from J, the gap between germline ends came to 7 bases. The CDR3 has 14 residues. CDR1 SGHRS and CDR2 YFSETQ come from the germline V gene. CDR3 sequence: CASSLGAGNTEAFF. The DNA for the CDR3 is TGCGCCAGCAGCTTGGGAGCGGGGAACACTGAAGCTTTCTTT.

The V call is TRBV28, the J call TRBJ1-2, with D maybe TRBD1 (6 bases). The ends were cut back, 5 bases at V and 8 bases at J, with 15 bases in the middle. The CDR3 loop spans 13 amino acids. The germline CDR1 and CDR2 sequences are MDHEN and SYDVKM. The CDR3 nucleotides read TGTGCCAGCAGTACCGAGGGCAGGGGCGGCTACACCTTC. Translation: CASSTEGRGGYTF.

This clone was observed a few times. J is TRBJ1-5 and V is TRBV2, with a tentative D call TRBD1 (5 bases). Germline V gene sequence: CDR1 SNHLY, CDR2 FYNNEI. The V end lost 4 bases, the J end lost 4 bases, and 11 bases lay between the germline ends. This CDR3 contains 14 residues. The CDR3: CASSVGQGNQPQHF. Here the CDR3 DNA reads TGTGCCAGCAGTGTGGGCCAGGGTAATCAGCCCCAGCATTTT.

The genes are TRBV4-1 and TRBJ1-4, with TRBD1 as a possible D gene (5 bases). The CDR3 totals 14 residues. Per the germline V gene, CDR1 is MGHRA and CDR2 is YSYEKL. The V end lost 1 base, the J end lost 3 bases, and 6 bases lay between the germline ends. The CDR3 reads CASSQGQSNEKLFF. Written as DNA, the CDR3 is TGCGCCAGCAGCCAAGGACAGTCTAATGAAAAACTGTTTTTT.

This clone showed up just a few times. The chain links TRBV13 to TRBJ2-5; 9 bases fit TRBD2. This CDR3 region has 14 residues. Germline V CDR1 and CDR2: PRHDT, FYEKMQ (reference sequence). The ends lost 5 bases at V and 2 bases at J; junction bases unmatched: 3. CDR3 coding DNA: TGTGCCAGCAGCCTAAGCGGGGGGCAAGAGACCCAGTACTTC. It yields the protein CASSLSGGQETQYF.

This chain uses TRBV9 with TRBJ1-6; the D is unclear. This CDR3 has 15 residues. Per germline, CDR1 SGDLS and CDR2 YYNGEE. With 1 base removed from V and 2 bases from J, the gap between germline ends came to 7 bases. CDR3 loop: CASSVRETYNSPLHF. The CDR3 DNA follows: TGTGCCAGCAGCGTACGGGAGACCTATAATTCACCCCTCCACTTT.

The chain combines TRBV30 with TRBJ1-1; 7 bases match TRBD1. V gave up 5 bases and J gave up 6 bases; unmatched junction bases: 9. The CDR3 is 13 residues long. Germline assignment: CDR1 GTSNPN and CDR2 SVGIG (reference sequence). The CDR3 region has the DNA TGTGCCTGGGCCTACAGGGGAGGCCCTGAAGCTTTCTTT. Translating gives CAWAYRGGPEAFF.

The chain has TRBV5-4 and TRBJ2-4; TRBD2 is a possible D gene (6 bases). The CDR3 sequence is 15 residues long. The V end lost 4 bases, the J end lost 6 bases, and 17 bases lay between the germline ends. Looked up from germline, CDR1 is SGHNT and CDR2 is YYREEE (reference sequence). CDR3 residues: CASSPGTSAGNIQYF. CDR3 nucleotide sequence: TGTGCCAGCAGCCCAGGGACTTCAGCGGGAAACATTCAGTACTTC.

The chain joins TRBV7-8 to TRBJ1-2; D gene uncertain. The germline V gene encodes CDR1 SGHVS and CDR2 FQNEAQ. This CDR3 has 13 amino acids. V was trimmed by 5 bases and J by 7 bases, leaving 14 bases between them. The CDR3 reads CASSQTGFGGYTF. CDR3 nucleotides: TGTGCCAGCAGCCAAACGGGATTTGGTGGCTACACCTTC.

The J gene is TRBJ2-1, the V gene TRBV4-1, with no clear D. Trimming cost V 0 bases and J 10 bases, with 16 bases left between them. Germline values: CDR1 MGHRA, CDR2 YSYEKL. The CDR3 is 15 residues long. CDR3 protein: CASSQDQLVRYEQFF. In DNA, the CDR3 is TGCGCCAGCAGCCAAGATCAGCTAGTCCGGTACGAGCAGTTCTTC.

The V and J genes are TRBV19 and TRBJ2-3, with TRBD2 matching 7 bases. V gave up 7 bases and J gave up 2 bases; unmatched junction bases: 6. The CDR3 contains 14 residues. Germline V lookup: CDR1 LNHDA, CDR2 SQIVND (reference sequence). CDR3 nucleotides: TGTGCCAGTACTAACGGGGGGAACACAGATACGCAGTATTTT. Encoded protein: CASTNGGNTDTQYF.

In DNA form, the CDR3 reads TGTGCCAGCAGCGGACGGGACATGAACTATGGCTACACCTTC. Amino acid sequence: CASSGRDMNYGYTF. This chain connects TRBV7-9 to TRBJ1-2, with TRBD1 as a possible D gene (6 bases). CDR1 is SEHNR, CDR2 FQNEAQ, per germline (reference sequence). V was shortened by 5 bases and J by 2 bases, with 12 bases between the two germline ends. CDR3 length: 14 amino acids. Looking up the rest from reference TRBV7-9 and TRBJ1-2 gives the full variable domain: DTGVSQNPRHKITKRGQNVTFRCDPISEHNRLYWYRQTLGQGPEFLTYFQNEAQLEKSRLLSDRFSAERPKGSFSTLEIQRTEQGDSAMYLCASSGRDMNYGYTFGSGTRLTVV.

This sequence joins TRBV6-5 and TRBJ2-7, with D perhaps matching TRBD1 (5 bases). The CDR3 has 15 residues. Germline V gene data show CDR1 as MNHEY and CDR2 as SVGAGI. Between the trimmed V and J ends, which lost 3 bases and 3 bases, there was a span of 15 bases. CDR3 nucleotides: TGTGCCAGCAGTTATTCCGACAGAACCTACTACGAGCAGTACTTC. It specifies CASSYSDRTYYEQYF.

This chain links TRBV4-1 with TRBJ2-3; 12 bases are a match to TRBD2. The germline CDR1 and CDR2 sequences are MGHRA and YSYEKL. This CDR3 is 19 amino acids long. J lost 1 base, V lost 3 bases, and 11 bases had no gene match. CDR3 amino acids: CASSQESPSGRAGTDTQYF. The CDR3 coding sequence is TGCGCCAGCAGCCAGGAATCCCCTAGCGGGAGGGCCGGCACAGATACGCAGTATTTT.

This clone has just a few counts. V and J are TRBV28 and TRBJ1-5, with TRBD1 matching over 7 bases. Per germline, CDR1 MDHEN and CDR2 SYDVKM. The CDR3 sequence is 14 residues long. Unmatched junction bases numbered 3, after V lost 3 bases and J lost 4 bases. This CDR3 reads CASSLTGKNQPQHF. The DNA of the CDR3 is TGTGCCAGCAGTTTGACAGGGAAGAATCAGCCCCAGCATTTT.

V usage is TRBV15 and J usage is TRBJ2-3; 11 positions match TRBD2. CDR1 and CDR2 from the germline V gene are LNHNV and YYDKDF (reference sequence). After removal of 2 bases from V and 6 bases from J, the junction contained 4 bases not matched to a gene. The CDR3 loop spans 15 amino acids. In nucleotides, the CDR3 is TGTGCCACCAGCAGAACCGGGACTAGCGGCGATACGCAGTATTTT. Translation: CATSRTGTSGDTQYF.

The chain couples TRBV4-3 to TRBJ1-2; D is perhaps TRBD1 (5 bases). CDR1 and CDR2 from the germline V gene are LGHNA and YSLEER. Trimming pared 0 bases from V and 4 bases from J, leaving 15 bases between. The CDR3 is 16 residues long. The CDR3 loop is CASSQDIGRETYGYTF. The CDR3 nucleotides read TGCGCCAGCAGCCAAGATATTGGCAGGGAAACCTATGGCTACACCTTC.

The gene calls are TRBV25-1 and TRBJ2-3; 12 nucleotides line up with TRBD2. With V trimmed by 5 bases and J by 4 bases, 7 bases remained unmatched. The CDR3 runs to 16 residues. Germline loops: CDR1 MGHDK, CDR2 SYGVNS. The chain's CDR3 is CASSQDLAGGPDTQYF. In DNA form, the CDR3 reads TGTGCCAGCAGTCAAGATCTAGCGGGAGGGCCAGATACGCAGTATTTT.